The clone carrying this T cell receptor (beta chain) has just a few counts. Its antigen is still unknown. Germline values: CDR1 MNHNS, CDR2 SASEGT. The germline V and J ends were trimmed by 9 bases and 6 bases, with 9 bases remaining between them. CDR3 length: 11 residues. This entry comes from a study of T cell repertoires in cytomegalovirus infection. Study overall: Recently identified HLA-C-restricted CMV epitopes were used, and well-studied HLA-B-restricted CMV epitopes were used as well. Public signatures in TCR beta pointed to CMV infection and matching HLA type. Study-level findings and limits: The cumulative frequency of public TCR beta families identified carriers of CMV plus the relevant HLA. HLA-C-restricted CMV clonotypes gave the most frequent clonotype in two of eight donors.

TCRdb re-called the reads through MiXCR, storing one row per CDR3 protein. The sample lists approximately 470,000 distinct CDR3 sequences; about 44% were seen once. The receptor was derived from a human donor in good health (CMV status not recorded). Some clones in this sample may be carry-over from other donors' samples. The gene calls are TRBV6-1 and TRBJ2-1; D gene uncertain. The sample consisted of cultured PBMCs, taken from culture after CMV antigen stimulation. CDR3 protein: CASNRANEQFF. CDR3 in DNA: TGTGCCAGTAACAGAGCCAATGAGCAGTTCTTC.